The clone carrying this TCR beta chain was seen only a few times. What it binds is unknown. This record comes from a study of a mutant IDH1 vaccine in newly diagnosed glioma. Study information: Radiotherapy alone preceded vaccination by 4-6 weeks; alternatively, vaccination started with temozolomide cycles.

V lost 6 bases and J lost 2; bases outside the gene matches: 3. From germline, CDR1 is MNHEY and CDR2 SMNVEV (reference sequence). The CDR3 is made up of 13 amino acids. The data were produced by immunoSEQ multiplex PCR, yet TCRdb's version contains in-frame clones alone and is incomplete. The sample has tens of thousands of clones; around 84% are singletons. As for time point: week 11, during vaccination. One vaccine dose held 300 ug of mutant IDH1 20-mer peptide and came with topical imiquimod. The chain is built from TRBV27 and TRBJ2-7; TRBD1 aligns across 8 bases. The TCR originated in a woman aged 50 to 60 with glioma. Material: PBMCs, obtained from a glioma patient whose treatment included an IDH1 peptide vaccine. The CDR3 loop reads CASRTGGTYEQYF. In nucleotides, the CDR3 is TGTGCCAGCAGAACAGGGGGAACCTACGAGCAGTACTTC.